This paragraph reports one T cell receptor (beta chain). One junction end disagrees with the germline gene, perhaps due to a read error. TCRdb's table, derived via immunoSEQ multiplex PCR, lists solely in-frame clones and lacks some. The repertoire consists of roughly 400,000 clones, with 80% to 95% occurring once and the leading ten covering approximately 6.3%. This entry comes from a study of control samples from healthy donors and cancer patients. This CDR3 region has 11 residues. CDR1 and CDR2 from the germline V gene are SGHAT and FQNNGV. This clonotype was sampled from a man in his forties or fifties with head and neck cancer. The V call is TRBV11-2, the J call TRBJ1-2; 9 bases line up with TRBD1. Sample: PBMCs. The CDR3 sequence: CASSLGTGEIF. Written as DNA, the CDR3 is TGTGCCAGCAGCTTAGGGACAGGGGAAATCTTC. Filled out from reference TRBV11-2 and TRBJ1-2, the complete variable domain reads EAGVAQSPRYKIIEKRQSVAFWCNPISGHATLYWYQQILGQGPKLLIQFQNNGVVDDSQLPKDRFSAERLKGVDSTLKIQPAKLEDSAVYLCASSLGTGEIFGSGTRLTVV.